The 27 T cell receptor beta chains listed next were all sequenced from one sample in a study of blood T cell repertoires in COVID-19. The method was immunoSEQ multiplex PCR; TCRdb's version includes in-frame clones alone and lacks a portion of them. Among 80,000 to 100,000 clones listed, 80% to 90% were seen once. Sequencing was done on a sample of peripheral blood. The origin of the receptors is a human donor with COVID-19, enrolled during active disease. The donor label of this sample is uncertain.

The DNA of the CDR3 is TGTGCCAGCAAAAAAACTAGCGGAGGCGAGACCCAGTACTTC. This gives the protein CASKKTSGGETQYF. The chain couples TRBV11-2 to TRBJ2-5; 8 nucleotides match TRBD2. Germline loops: CDR1 SGHAT, CDR2 FQNNGV. With 7 bases clipped from V and 5 bases from J, the junction kept 9 bases outside the gene matches. CDR3 length: 14 residues.

This clone was detected once. This sequence joins TRBV18 and TRBJ1-1; possibly TRBD1 for D (5 bases). CDR3 size: 17 residues. V lost 3 bases and J lost 6, with 23 bases in between. CDR1 and CDR2 (germline): KGHSH, LQKENI. The CDR3 DNA follows: TGTGCCAGCTCACCCCAAATATTCGGCAGGGAGGTATCTGAAGCTTTCTTT. This translates into CASSPQIFGREVSEAFF.

J is TRBJ1-2 and V is TRBV25-1; no clear D. Germline V gene lookup returns CDR1 MGHDK and CDR2 SYGVNS. V was clipped by 6 bases and J by 1 base, with 6 bases between them. The CDR3 is 12 residues long. The CDR3 is CASSGINYGYTF. As DNA, the CDR3 is TGTGCCAGCAGCGGGATTAACTATGGCTACACCTTC.

Here the CDR3 DNA reads TGTGCCAGCACCTTAAACAGGCGCCCGGAGCAGTACTTC. Protein: CASTLNRRPEQYF. The chain couples TRBV6-5 to TRBJ2-7, with D perhaps matching TRBD1 (5 bases). Germline V gives CDR1 MNHEY, CDR2 SVGAGI. The CDR3 loop spans 13 amino acids. V was trimmed by 7 bases and J by 7 bases, leaving 17 bases between them.

The J gene is TRBJ2-3, the V gene TRBV9; 8 positions match TRBD2. Germline V gives CDR1 SGDLS, CDR2 YYNGEE. The CDR3 sequence is 17 residues long. V was pared by 0 bases and J by 0 bases, with 6 bases of the junction left unmatched. The CDR3 protein is CASSVGAGGLSTDTQYF. The CDR3 DNA reads TGTGCCAGCAGCGTAGGGGCGGGGGGCCTCAGCACAGATACGCAGTATTTT.

The sample holds one count of this clone. J is TRBJ1-6 and V is TRBV7-3; 11 nucleotides agree with TRBD1. V lost 3 bases, J lost 8 bases, and 0 bases stayed unmatched. Germline V gives CDR1 SGHTA, CDR2 FQGTGA. The CDR3 spans 14 residues. DNA of the CDR3: TGTGCCAGCAGCTTGGGACAGGGGGATTCACCCCTCCACTTT. Translation gives CASSLGQGDSPLHF.

This clone was seen a single time. The V gene is TRBV6-1, the J gene TRBJ1-5; 7 nucleotides agree with TRBD1. Trimming cost V 2 bases and J 3 bases; bases outside gene matches: 4. Germline assignment: CDR1 MNHNS and CDR2 SASEGT. The CDR3 has 15 residues. The DNA for the CDR3 is TGTGCCAGCAGTGAATCCGGGACAGACAATCAGCCCCAGCATTTT. Protein: CASSESGTDNQPQHF.

This chain uses TRBV3-1 (or the pseudogene TRBV3-2) with TRBJ2-7, with D perhaps matching TRBD2 (5 bases). V was pared by 4 bases and J by 7 bases, with 11 bases between. The CDR3 runs 12 residues. Germline-derived CDR1 and CDR2 are LGHDT and YNNKEL (reference sequence). CDR3 in DNA: TGTGCCAGCAGCCGACCCACGGGGGAGCAGTACTTC. Translated, it gives CASSRPTGEQYF.

This chain joins TRBV2 and TRBJ2-1; 9 bases are a match to TRBD2. The CDR3 consists of 16 residues. Per the germline V gene, CDR1 is SNHLY and CDR2 is FYNNEI. Trimming took 7 bases from V and 1 from J; bases not matched to a gene: 8. The CDR3 sequence: CASTLGRGGSYNEQFF. The DNA of the CDR3 is TGTGCCAGCACGTTAGGGCGGGGGGGATCCTACAATGAGCAGTTCTTC. The complete variable domain, with remaining parts taken from reference TRBV2 and TRBJ2-1, reads EPEVTQTPSHQVTQMGQEVILRCVPISNHLYFYWYRQILGQKVEFLVSFYNNEISEKSEIFDDQFSVERPDGSNFTLKIRSTKLEDSAMYFCASTLGRGGSYNEQFFGPGTRLTVL.

The rearrangement joins TRBV7-8 to TRBJ1-2, with 8 bases fitting TRBD1. This CDR3 has 16 amino acids. Germline-derived CDR1 and CDR2 are SGHVS and FQNEAQ. J gave up 2 bases and V 3 bases, and 8 bases lay outside the gene matches. Here the CDR3 DNA reads TGTGCCAGCAGCTTGAGCCGGACAGGGTCAAACTATGGCTACACCTTC. Protein sequence: CASSLSRTGSNYGYTF.

Here the CDR3 DNA reads TGTGCCTGGAGTGTAGGAGCTGGAACTAATGAAAAACTGTTTTTT. It specifies CAWSVGAGTNEKLFF. The chain links TRBV30 to TRBJ1-4; the D is unclear. This CDR3 is 15 amino acids long. V was pared by 0 bases and J by 1 base, with 9 bases between. The V gene's germline CDR1 is GTSNPN and CDR2 SVGIG (reference sequence). Full variable domain (outside the CDR3, taken from reference TRBV30 and TRBJ1-4): SQTIHQWPATLVQPVGSPLSLECTVEGTSNPNLYWYRQAAGRGLQLLFYSVGIGQISSEVPQNLSASRPQDRQFILSSKKLLLSDSGFYLCAWSVGAGTNEKLFFGSGTQLSVL.

The CDR3 DNA reads TGTGCCAGCAGCGAACAGGGCATGAACACTGAAGCTTTCTTT. Encoded protein: CASSEQGMNTEAFF. J is TRBJ1-1 and V is TRBV2; D is perhaps TRBD1 (6 bases). Germline CDR1 SNHLY, CDR2 FYNNEI. V lost 6 bases and J lost 0, with 11 bases in between. The CDR3 covers 14 residues.

CDR3 nucleotides: TGTGCCAGCAGTGGATGGGGACAGGTTTCCTACGAGCAGTACTTC. Translating it yields CASSGWGQVSYEQYF. V and J are TRBV27 and TRBJ2-7; 8 bases are a match to TRBD1. This CDR3 is built from 15 residues. V lost 5 bases and J lost 1; bases outside the gene matches: 7. The germline gives CDR1 MNHEY, CDR2 SMNVEV (reference sequence).

V usage is TRBV19 and J usage is TRBJ2-5; 10 bases are shared with TRBD2. The CDR3 consists of 14 residues. V shed 3 bases, J shed 4 bases, and the junction held 2 bases outside the gene matches. Germline CDR1 reads LNHDA; CDR2 reads SQIVND (reference sequence). CDR3 sequence reads: CASSITSGVETQYF. The CDR3 region has the DNA TGTGCCAGTAGTATCACTAGCGGGGTAGAGACCCAGTACTTC.

The rearrangement joins TRBV9 to TRBJ1-1; TRBD1 matches at 8 bases. The CDR3 loop spans 15 amino acids. Germline lookup yields CDR1 SGDLS and CDR2 YYNGEE. The V segment lost 3 bases and the J segment 4 bases; nucleotides outside the gene matches: 8. The chain's CDR3 is CASSALATGGTEAFF. CDR3 sequence (DNA): TGTGCCAGCAGCGCTTTGGCCACAGGGGGCACTGAAGCTTTCTTT. The full variable domain, its missing parts supplied by reference TRBV9 and TRBJ1-1, is DSGVTQTPKHLITATGQRVTLRCSPRSGDLSVYWYQQSLDQGLQFLIQYYNGEERAKGNILERFSAQQFPDLHSELNLSSLELGDSALYFCASSALATGGTEAFFGQGTRLTVV.

V and J are TRBV10-3 and TRBJ1-3; TRBD1 matches at 7 bases. Germline loops: CDR1 ENHRY, CDR2 SYGVKD. The CDR3 covers 17 residues. J was trimmed by 4 bases and V by 4 bases; bases with no gene match: 13. CDR3 DNA: TGTGCCATCAGTGGGGGAGCCGGGACAGATGGAGGAAACACCATATATTTT. Encoded protein: CAISGGAGTDGGNTIYF.

Regarding this clone: At one of its ends the junction is not consistent with the germline gene, which may arise from a read error. This chain links TRBV28 with TRBJ1-2; 7 nucleotides line up with TRBD1. The germline CDR1 and CDR2 sequences are MDHEN and SYDVKM. The CDR3 consists of 15 residues. Written as DNA, the CDR3 is TGTGCCAGCAGTTTAGGCGGCGAAAGGGACAGCCACGGGGCCTTC. Protein: CASSLGGERDSHGAF.

In DNA form, the CDR3 reads TGCGCCAGCAGCTTGTACACCGATGAAAAACTGTTTTTT. Translated, it gives CASSLYTDEKLFF. This rearrangement joins TRBV5-1 to TRBJ1-4; D remains ambiguous. Trimming cost V 1 base and J 6 bases, with 7 bases left between them. Germline values: CDR1 SGHRS, CDR2 YFSETQ. The CDR3 spans 13 residues.

This clone was picked up one time. The rearrangement uses TRBV6-2 or TRBV6-3 and TRBJ2-5; TRBD2 matches 14 bases. Trimming cost V 0 bases and J 4 bases; bases outside gene matches: 7. This CDR3 spans 18 amino acids. Per germline, CDR1 MNHEY and CDR2 SVGEGT. This chain's CDR3 is CASSYSLGLAGVLETQYF. In DNA form, the CDR3 reads TGTGCCAGCAGTTACTCCCTGGGACTAGCGGGGGTTTTAGAGACCCAGTACTTC.

This clone was seen only once. The CDR3: CASSDQGGTEAFF. As DNA, the CDR3 is TGTGCCAGCAGCGACCAGGGGGGAACTGAAGCTTTCTTT. The chain links TRBV6-2 or TRBV6-3 to TRBJ1-1; TRBD1 aligns across 7 bases. Germline V gene data show CDR1 as MNHEY and CDR2 as SVGEGT. The length of the CDR3 is 13 residues. V lost 6 bases and J lost 5; bases outside the gene matches: 6.

In DNA, the CDR3 is TGTGCCAGCGCTACCCGGGAAGGATCTCAAGAGACCCAGTACTTC. It specifies CASATREGSQETQYF. The J gene is TRBJ2-5, the V gene TRBV5-8, with D possibly matching TRBD2 (5 bases). The CDR3 sequence is 15 residues long. The V end was cut by 7 bases, the J end by 2 bases, with 18 bases between. Germline V gene data show CDR1 as SGHTS and CDR2 as YDEGEE.

CDR3 amino acids: CASSGDRGRNQPQHF. CDR3 coding DNA: TGTGCCAGCAGTGGGGACAGGGGGCGGAATCAGCCCCAGCATTTT. J is TRBJ1-5 and V is TRBV2; 12 bases fit TRBD1. The CDR3 totals 15 residues. Losses at the gene ends were 4 bases for V and 4 bases for J; bases not matched to a gene: 2. Germline assignment: CDR1 SNHLY and CDR2 FYNNEI.

The chain carries TRBV24-1 and TRBJ1-2; 8 bases fit TRBD1. Germline assignment: CDR1 KGHDR and CDR2 SFDVKD. The V and J ends lost 7 bases and 8 bases, in that order; junction bases with no gene match: 5. The CDR3 covers 12 residues. The CDR3 sequence is CATSPGQGGYTF. CDR3 sequence (DNA): TGTGCCACCAGCCCCGGACAGGGAGGCTACACCTTC.

This chain uses TRBV6-5 with TRBJ2-2; TRBD1 matches 10 bases. Germline-derived CDR1 and CDR2 are MNHEY and SVGAGI. The V gene end was trimmed by 6 bases and the J gene end by 5 bases; junction bases not matched to a gene: 6. This CDR3 has 15 residues. The CDR3 reads CASSTGTGETGELFF. Here the CDR3 DNA reads TGTGCCAGCAGCACCGGGACAGGGGAAACCGGGGAGCTGTTTTTT.

V usage is TRBV2 and J usage is TRBJ2-1; 10 bases fit TRBD2. From germline, CDR1 is SNHLY and CDR2 FYNNEI. The CDR3 spans 15 residues. V was pared by 6 bases and J by 8 bases, with 10 bases of the junction left unmatched. CDR3 coding DNA: TGTGCCAGCAGAGAGTCTAGCGGGAGAAACCATGAGCAGTTCTTC. Amino acid sequence: CASRESSGRNHEQFF.

This chain links TRBV18 with TRBJ1-2, with TRBD1 identical over 12 bases. CDR1 and CDR2 (germline): KGHSH, LQKENI. The V gene end was trimmed by 6 bases and the J gene end by 3 bases; junction bases not matched to a gene: 11. The CDR3 has 17 amino acids. The DNA for the CDR3 is TGTGCCAGCTCCGCCTTGGGGACAGGGGGCGATGACTATGGCTACACCTTC. Protein sequence: CASSALGTGGDDYGYTF. Supplemented by reference TRBV18 and TRBJ1-2, the full variable domain reads NAGVMQNPRHLVRRRGQEARLRCSPMKGHSHVYWYRQLPEEGLKFMVYLQKENIIDESGMPKERFSAEFPKEGPSILRIQQVVRGDSAAYFCASSALGTGGDDYGYTFGSGTRLTVV.

This clone was found once. The rearrangement joins TRBV12-3 or TRBV12-4 to TRBJ2-2; possible D gene TRBD1, 6 bases. V lost 5 bases to trimming and J lost 14 bases, with 18 bases between them. The CDR3 is made up of 13 amino acids. This CDR3 reads CASSLRDRSPLFF. In DNA form, the CDR3 reads TGTGCCAGCAGTCTACGAGACAGGTCACCCCTGTTTTTT.